This T cell receptor (beta chain) came from a study of control samples from healthy donors and cancer patients. Profiled with immunoSEQ multiplex PCR; TCRdb holds only in-frame clones, not every one. Of roughly 150,000 clones in the sample, 80% to 95% are singletons; the top ten hold 0.68%. J was trimmed by 0 bases and V by 6 bases; bases with no gene match: 6. The germline gives CDR1 MNHEY, CDR2 SMNVEV (reference sequence). The CDR3 loop spans 15 amino acids. The chain uses TRBV27 and TRBJ2-7; 9 positions match TRBD2. The TCR was taken from a woman younger than 45 in good health. Sequencing was done on a sample of blood. CDR3 nucleotides: TGTGCCAGCAGCGAACTAGCGGGCACCTCCTACGAGCAGTACTTC. Its translation: CASSELAGTSYEQYF.